Detailed here is one TCR beta chain. Its antigen is currently unknown. CDR1 GTSNPN and CDR2 SVGIG come from the germline V gene (reference sequence). CDR3 length: 14 residues. With V trimmed by 2 bases and J by 5 bases, 5 bases remained unmatched. The sample originates from a study of cytomegalovirus exposure and HLA in healthy donors. Study observations and caveats: Donors belonging to an Asian-associated ancestry cluster reportedly showed fewer N-insertions in productive TCRs than the approximately 670-donor mean, according to what a later analysis found.

The PCR employed 60 Vbeta primers together with 13 Jbeta primers. Source study methods: A later analysis counted 65 million to 95 million unique TCR beta chains, some 10 million shared. Profiling relied on immunoSEQ multiplex PCR, and the TCRdb table lists in-frame clones only, not all of them. The V and J calls and the clone size are those of that table, but D and trimming were determined from the DNA. The sample has tens of thousands of clones, roughly 79% seen once. The sample taken for sequencing was PBMCs. The gene calls are TRBV30 and TRBJ1-4; 7 positions match TRBD1. The sequence was collected from a woman aged 40 to 55 in good health and CMV-seropositive. The CDR3 sequence: CAWSKTGENEKLFF. The CDR3 coding sequence is TGTGCCTGGAGTAAAACAGGGGAAAATGAAAAACTGTTTTTT.